This T cell receptor beta chain was sequenced in a study of metastatic and nonmetastatic thyroid tumors (dated by TCRdb to the early 2020s). Regarding the research as a whole: For patients with malignant and with benign thyroid disease, the researchers compared repertoires between peripheral blood samples and tumor or nodule tissue samples.

Before undergoing thyroid surgery, none of the patients had been given any kind of treatment. The study retrospectively analysed patient clinical samples collected from the early 2010s to the late 2010s using T-cell receptor beta sequencing. As encoded in the germline V gene (reference sequence), CDR1 is GTSNPN while CDR2 is SVGIG. The CDR3 sequence holds 12 residues, the cysteine and phenylalanine included. Only CDR3 DNA is held: 36 bases, read in frame from base 1. V is pruned by 1 base and J by 7 bases, leaving 4 bases of the junction without a gene match. What the study reported, not specific to this receptor: In both blood and tumor samples, malignant tumors were reported to have significantly higher TCR beta diversity than benign nodules.

The library was produced with PCR. Instrument on record: Illumina HiSeq 4000. High-throughput sequencing was used to profile the TCR beta-chain CDR3 region of every patient. The authors' pipeline ran thus. Drawing on CDR3 differences between clinicopathological groups, the researchers built a classifier meant to tell apart patients with distant-metastatic papillary thyroid cancer. The Shannon index was used to assess repertoire diversity, and the Morisita-Horn index was used to assess tumor-blood repertoire similarity. TCRdb's own reprocessing of the public reads used fastp at Q25 and MiXCR and kept productive beta chains. In this record, the V and J calls reflect TCRdb's handling and not the investigators' own analysis. This sample is represented by 33,000 or so clones; roughly a fifth of them were singletons. Roughly 22% of the sample goes to the ten largest clones. Remarks on this clone: Its binding antigen is unknown. No quality values exist for individual bases; no much larger clone is one base distant.

The TCR comes from a female donor with papillary thyroid cancer or a benign thyroid nodule (not recorded which). Some clones in this sample may be carry-over from other donors' samples. The chain is made from TRBV30 and TRBJ2-7, and TRBD1 matches 7 of the central bases. The sequencing input was blood. The bases are TGTGCCTGGAGTGGGACAGGCTGGGAGCAGTACTTC. This translates into CAWSGTGWEQYF.